The 28 T cell receptor beta chains below all came from one sample that was sequenced in a study of T cell responses to AZD1222 COVID-19 vaccine. Repertoires were generated with immunoSEQ multiplex PCR, while TCRdb's copy carries only in-frame clones and drops some. The sample holds some 150,000 clones; about 91% are singletons and the top ten take less than 2.5%. Sequencing was performed on peripheral blood, taken on day 0 of AZD1222 vaccination. Receptor source: an adult in good health.

The rearrangement links TRBV19 to TRBJ2-2; maybe TRBD2 (5 bases). CDR3 length: 14 amino acids. V dropped 2 bases and J dropped 4 bases, with 8 bases sitting between them. The germline CDR1 and CDR2 sequences are LNHDA and SQIVND (reference sequence). The CDR3 spells CASSILRVTGELFF. In DNA form, the CDR3 reads TGTGCCAGTAGTATATTGAGGGTCACCGGGGAGCTGTTTTTT.

This clone is a singleton in its sample. V and J are TRBV7-9 and TRBJ2-5, with a weak D call TRBD2 (6 bases). CDR3 length: 15 amino acids. V lost 0 bases and J lost 5, with 13 bases in between. Germline CDR1 SEHNR, CDR2 FQNEAQ (reference sequence). The CDR3 bases are TGTGCCAGCAGCTTAGCTCGGAACCGGGGGGAGACCCAGTACTTC. This sequence encodes CASSLARNRGETQYF.

This clone was seen a few times. The chain couples TRBV15 to TRBJ1-5, with a weak D call TRBD1 (5 bases). Trimming left V 0 bases short and J 7 bases short, with 13 bases between. In germline, CDR1 is LNHNV, CDR2 YYDKDF (reference sequence). The CDR3 runs 15 residues. The CDR3 nucleotides are TGTGCCACCAGCAGAGATGAGGCAGGGAGACAGCCCCAGCATTTT. Its protein is CATSRDEAGRQPQHF. The variable domain in full, completed from reference TRBV15 and TRBJ1-5, reads DAMVIQNPRYQVTQFGKPVTLSCSQTLNHNVMYWYQQKSSQAPKLLFHYYDKDFNNEADTPDNFQSRRPNTSFCFLDIRSPGLGDTAMYLCATSRDEAGRQPQHFGDGTRLSIL.

The V gene is TRBV9, the J gene TRBJ1-6; D ambiguous. V was cut by 0 bases and J by 0 bases, with 10 bases left in between. Germline-derived CDR1 and CDR2 are SGDLS and YYNGEE. CDR3 length equals 17 residues. The CDR3 here is CASSVESVSSYNSPLHF. The CDR3 DNA reads as TGTGCCAGCAGCGTAGAGTCGGTGAGCTCCTATAATTCACCCCTCCACTTT.

The rearrangement joins TRBV7-2 to TRBJ2-1; 8 bases align to TRBD2. This CDR3 region has 15 residues. V shed 5 bases, J shed 1 base, and the junction held 4 bases outside the gene matches. Germline assignment: CDR1 SGHTA and CDR2 FQGNSA. CDR3 loop: CASSPLAVSYNEQFF. DNA of the CDR3: TGTGCCAGCAGCCCACTAGCGGTGTCCTACAATGAGCAGTTCTTC. Based on the CDR3 plus reference TRBV7-2 and TRBJ2-1, the full variable domain is GAGVSQSPSNKVTEKGKDVELRCDPISGHTALYWYRQSLGQGLEFLIYFQGNSAPDKSGLPSDRFSAERTGGSVSTLTIQRTQQEDSAVYLCASSPLAVSYNEQFFGPGTRLTVL.

The rearrangement uses TRBV4-1 and TRBJ2-5; D is unclear. Germline loops: CDR1 MGHRA, CDR2 YSYEKL. This CDR3 is built from 14 residues. Trimming cost V 4 bases and J 3 bases, with 12 bases left between them. CDR3 in DNA: TGCGCCAGCAGCCCAATTCGGGCAGAAGAGACCCAGTACTTC. Translation: CASSPIRAEETQYF.

This chain joins TRBV6-2 or TRBV6-3 and TRBJ1-1, with 7 bases that match TRBD1. CDR3 length equals 15 residues. The ends lost 6 bases at V and 4 bases at J; junction bases unmatched: 11. Germline V gene sequence: CDR1 MNHEY, CDR2 SVGEGT. This chain's CDR3 is CASSPGGKGGTEAFF. CDR3 DNA: TGTGCCAGCAGCCCAGGGGGGAAGGGGGGCACTGAAGCTTTCTTT.

This clone has just a few counts. The V and J genes are TRBV7-9 and TRBJ2-7, with 7 bases lining up with TRBD2. Germline assignment: CDR1 SEHNR and CDR2 FQNEAQ (reference sequence). The V and J ends lost 5 bases and 2 bases, in that order; junction bases with no gene match: 3. This CDR3 spans 13 amino acids. CDR3 in amino acids: CASSPSGAYEQYF. The CDR3 nucleotides read TGTGCCAGCAGCCCCAGCGGGGCCTACGAGCAGTACTTC.

The rearrangement uses TRBV7-9 and TRBJ1-3; D remains ambiguous. This CDR3 has 15 residues. CDR1 and CDR2 (germline): SEHNR, FQNEAQ (reference sequence). The V and J ends lost 2 bases and 0 bases respectively, with 8 bases between them. Here the CDR3 DNA reads TGTGCCAGCAGCTTAATCGGCGGCTCTGGAAACACCATATATTTT. Its translation is CASSLIGGSGNTIYF.

This chain connects TRBV7-2 to TRBJ2-1; TRBD2 is a possible D gene (6 bases). With 6 bases removed from V and 7 bases from J, the gap between germline ends came to 19 bases. The CDR3 loop spans 15 amino acids. Germline CDR1 and CDR2: SGHTA and FQGNSA. The CDR3 DNA reads TGTGCCAGCAGATTAATCGGAGGGCCTGTTAATGAGCAGTTCTTC. Translating gives CASRLIGGPVNEQFF.

The CDR3: CASSQGTGLNQPQHF. The CDR3 DNA follows: TGTGCCAGCAGCCAAGGGACAGGGCTCAATCAGCCCCAGCATTTT. The chain recombines TRBV3-1 (or the pseudogene TRBV3-2) with TRBJ1-5, with TRBD1 identical over 8 bases. The germline gives CDR1 LGHDT, CDR2 YNNKEL (reference sequence). The CDR3 spans 15 residues. With 1 base clipped from V and 3 bases from J, the junction kept 2 bases outside the gene matches.

The J gene is TRBJ1-2, the V gene TRBV2; 9 bases align to TRBD1. V lost 10 bases, J lost 2 bases, and 2 bases stayed unmatched. Germline lookup yields CDR1 SNHLY and CDR2 FYNNEI. This CDR3 region has 12 residues. DNA for the CDR3: TGTGCCACCGGGACAGGGAACTATGGCTACACCTTC. Translation: CATGTGNYGYTF.

The chain links TRBV7-9 to TRBJ1-6; D remains ambiguous. With 5 bases removed from V and 8 bases from J, the gap between germline ends came to 16 bases. The CDR3 covers 15 residues. Germline V gives CDR1 SEHNR, CDR2 FQNEAQ (reference sequence). Here the CDR3 reads CASSTGSTTDSPLHF. CDR3 DNA sequence: TGTGCCAGCAGCACCGGTTCCACAACTGATTCACCCCTCCACTTT.

This chain uses TRBV24-1 with TRBJ2-2; the D gene could be TRBD1 or TRBD2 (5 bases each). V lost 3 bases to trimming and J lost 0 bases, with 25 bases between them. The germline V gene has CDR1 KGHDR and CDR2 SFDVKD. The CDR3 spans 21 residues. CDR3 in DNA: TGTGCCACCAGTGATCGGCCGGGACCTGGCGTAGGAAGTGCGAACACCGGGGAGCTGTTTTTT. Its translation: CATSDRPGPGVGSANTGELFF.

A few counts support this clone. The V gene is TRBV18, the J gene TRBJ1-3; TRBD1 aligns across 11 bases. The V gene's germline CDR1 is KGHSH and CDR2 LQKENI. The junction had 5 bases not matched to a gene; V was cut back by 5 bases and J by 2 bases. The length of the CDR3 is 16 residues. CDR3 sequence reads: CASSAGQGDPGNTIYF. DNA of the CDR3: TGTGCCAGCTCAGCGGGACAGGGGGATCCTGGAAACACCATATATTTT.

V usage is TRBV30 and J usage is TRBJ2-7; 8 bases align to TRBD1. Trimming took 0 bases from V and 2 from J; bases not matched to a gene: 3. This CDR3 has 14 amino acids. Germline V gene lookup returns CDR1 GTSNPN and CDR2 SVGIG (reference sequence). The CDR3 DNA reads as TGTGCCTGGAGTGTTGGGACAGGACCCTACGAGCAGTACTTC. As protein: CAWSVGTGPYEQYF.

The chain has TRBV7-3 and TRBJ1-2, with D possibly matching TRBD1 (6 bases). CDR1 SGHTA and CDR2 FQGTGA come from the germline V gene. V was pared by 0 bases and J by 6 bases, with 8 bases between. The CDR3 runs to 13 residues. The CDR3 nucleotides read TGTGCCAGCAGCTTAACTCAGGGGAATGGCTACACCTTC. Its protein product is CASSLTQGNGYTF.

The gene calls are TRBV18 and TRBJ2-7; D is undetermined. The germline gives CDR1 KGHSH, CDR2 LQKENI. V was trimmed by 1 base and J by 3 bases, leaving 10 bases between them. This CDR3 region has 14 residues. This CDR3 is CASSPRYGIYEQYF. The DNA for the CDR3 is TGTGCCAGCTCACCACGCTACGGAATCTACGAGCAGTACTTC.

The rearrangement links TRBV7-9 to TRBJ1-5; D remains unclear. This CDR3 region has 12 residues. Trimming left V 6 bases short and J 4 bases short, with 7 bases between. CDR1 and CDR2 (germline): SEHNR, FQNEAQ (reference sequence). The CDR3 DNA follows: TGTGCCAGCAGTTGGGGAAATCAGCCCCAGCATTTT. Translating it yields CASSWGNQPQHF.

The chain links TRBV5-1 to TRBJ1-6; D is undetermined. The CDR3 length is 14 residues. Germline assignment: CDR1 SGHRS and CDR2 YFSETQ. Trimming took 4 bases from V and 3 from J, leaving 8 bases between them. The CDR3 is CASSPGLYNSPLHF. CDR3 nucleotides: TGCGCCAGCAGCCCCGGACTCTATAATTCACCCCTCCACTTT.

This chain links TRBV4-3 with TRBJ2-2; D possibly corresponds to TRBD1 (5 bases). This CDR3 has 16 residues. The V end was cut by 0 bases, the J end by 3 bases, with 11 bases between. Germline lookup yields CDR1 LGHNA and CDR2 YSLEER. CDR3 nucleotide sequence: TGCGCCAGCAGCCAAGATCGCCAGGGCTACACCGGGGAGCTGTTTTTT. It translates to CASSQDRQGYTGELFF.

The chain is built from TRBV5-1 and TRBJ2-7; TRBD1 agrees at 7 bases. The CDR3 has 13 residues. Germline CDR1 SGHRS, CDR2 YFSETQ. After removal of 0 bases from V and 5 bases from J, the junction contained 2 bases not matched to a gene. The CDR3 spells CASSLVTGDEQYF. CDR3 DNA: TGCGCCAGCAGCTTGGTAACAGGGGACGAGCAGTACTTC. Full variable domain (outside the CDR3, taken from reference TRBV5-1 and TRBJ2-7): KAGVTQTPRYLIKTRGQQVTLSCSPISGHRSVSWYQQTPGQGLQFLFEYFSETQRNKGNFPGRFSGRQFSNSRSEMNVSTLELGDSALYLCASSLVTGDEQYFGPGTRLTVT.

The DNA for the CDR3 is TGTGCCTGGAAACTCTTCAACACTGAAGCTTTCTTT. As protein: CAWKLFNTEAFF. The genes are TRBV30 and TRBJ1-1; D is unclear. Trimming took off 4 bases at V and 2 bases at J, with 8 bases between the two ends. The CDR3 length is 12 residues. Germline loops: CDR1 GTSNPN, CDR2 SVGIG (reference sequence).

V gene TRBV6-5 combines with J gene TRBJ1-5; unclear D gene. The CDR3 totals 14 residues. Germline CDR1 reads MNHEY; CDR2 reads SVGAGI. Trimming cost V 0 bases and J 7 bases, with 10 bases left between them. The CDR3, as DNA: TGTGCCAGCAGTTACTCGGGCGGCGCACAGCCCCAGCATTTT. It translates to CASSYSGGAQPQHF.

V and J are TRBV19 and TRBJ2-1, with unresolved D. V was cut by 3 bases and J by 0 bases, with 6 bases left in between. From germline, CDR1 is LNHDA and CDR2 SQIVND (reference sequence). The CDR3 is 14 residues long. The CDR3 spells CASSMMSSYNEQFF. The CDR3 DNA follows: TGTGCCAGTAGTATGATGAGCTCCTACAATGAGCAGTTCTTC.

This clone was counted once. The rearrangement links TRBV7-2 to TRBJ2-7; the D gene is possibly TRBD2 (6 bases). CDR3 length: 13 amino acids. The germline gives CDR1 SGHTA, CDR2 FQGNSA. V was shortened by 4 bases and J by 3 bases, with 10 bases between the two germline ends. The CDR3 DNA sequence: TGTGCCAGCAGCTCGACTAGTAACTACGAGCAGTACTTC. This translates into CASSSTSNYEQYF.

This chain links TRBV30 with TRBJ1-2, with a weak D call TRBD1 (6 bases). Germline V gene sequence: CDR1 GTSNPN, CDR2 SVGIG (reference sequence). CDR3 length: 13 residues. V shed 4 bases and J shed 6 bases, with 15 bases lying between them. CDR3 DNA sequence: TGTGCCTGGAAGCCTCAGGGGACCGATGGCTACACCTTC. Translated: CAWKPQGTDGYTF.

V gene TRBV2 combines with J gene TRBJ1-2, with D possibly TRBD1 on 5 matching bases. This CDR3 has 14 residues. V gave up 6 bases and J gave up 6 bases, with 17 bases separating them. Germline V lookup: CDR1 SNHLY, CDR2 FYNNEI. CDR3 protein: CASRQGRAYNGYTF. CDR3 nucleotide sequence: TGTGCCAGCAGGCAGGGACGGGCCTATAATGGCTACACCTTC. The full variable domain, rest sourced from reference TRBV2 and TRBJ1-2, is EPEVTQTPSHQVTQMGQEVILRCVPISNHLYFYWYRQILGQKVEFLVSFYNNEISEKSEIFDDQFSVERPDGSNFTLKIRSTKLEDSAMYFCASRQGRAYNGYTFGSGTRLTVV.